Listed here are 32 T cell receptor beta chains from one sample, sequenced in a study of CD8 T cells in ankylosing spondylitis. TCRdb reanalysed the 5' RACE reads using MiXCR and keeps one entry per CDR3 protein. This sample has some 130,000 distinct CDR3 sequences, with about 8% found just once. The source material was synovial fluid, either unsorted or a sorted T cell fraction (not recorded which). These receptors were collected from a male donor with ankylosing spondylitis.

This clonotype was seen ten or more times. The chain has TRBV12-5 and TRBJ1-1; D is possibly TRBD1 (5 bases). V lost 0 bases to trimming and J lost 5 bases, with 22 bases between them. This CDR3 comprises 18 residues. Looked up from germline, CDR1 is LGHNT and CDR2 is FRNRAP. In nucleotides, the CDR3 is TGTGCTAGTGGTTTGGTACGGGACGGTGAACTTTGGTATACTGAAGCTTTCTTT. It is translated as CASGLVRDGELWYTEAFF.

This clonotype was detected many times. The genes are TRBV15 and TRBJ1-1; no clear D. The V end lost 0 bases, the J end lost 3 bases, and 11 bases lay between the germline ends. CDR3 size: 15 residues. Looked up from germline, CDR1 is LNHNV and CDR2 is YYDKDF (reference sequence). CDR3 in amino acids: CATSRDRKHHTEAFF. The CDR3, as DNA: TGTGCCACCAGCAGAGATCGGAAACACCACACTGAAGCTTTCTTT.

This clonotype came up a few times. This sequence joins TRBV5-4 and TRBJ1-4; D gene uncertain. Germline V CDR1 and CDR2: SGHNT, YYREEE (reference sequence). This CDR3 has 14 amino acids. The V end lost 2 bases, the J end lost 3 bases, and 8 bases lay between the germline ends. The CDR3 reads CASSFKSSNEKLFF. In nucleotides, the CDR3 is TGTGCCAGCAGCTTTAAAAGTTCTAATGAAAAACTGTTTTTT. Variable domain in full (rest from reference TRBV5-4 and TRBJ1-4): ETGVTQSPTHLIKTRGQQVTLRCSSQSGHNTVSWYQQALGQGPQFIFQYYREEENGRGNFPPRFSGLQFPNYSSELNVNALELDDSALYLCASSFKSSNEKLFFGSGTQLSVL.

This clonotype came up many times. The V call is TRBV20-1, the J call TRBJ2-1; D unclear. This CDR3 is 14 amino acids long. In germline, CDR1 is DFQATT, CDR2 SNEGSKA (reference sequence). V was cut by 1 base and J by 9 bases, with 16 bases left in between. The DNA for the CDR3 is TGCAGTGCTAGAGTAGTGGCGGCCACGGTTGAGCAGTTCTTC. Translation gives CSARVVAATVEQFF.

The genes are TRBV28 and TRBJ1-1; no definite D call. The ends were cut back, 7 bases at V and 3 bases at J, with 18 bases in the middle. This CDR3 spans 15 amino acids. The germline V gene has CDR1 MDHEN and CDR2 SYDVKM. The CDR3 here is CASTLMDPVDTEAFF. The CDR3 nucleotides are TGTGCCAGCACTCTAATGGACCCGGTGGACACTGAAGCTTTCTTT.

This clonotype was counted only a few times. The V and J genes are TRBV7-9 and TRBJ2-5, with D tentatively TRBD1 (6 bases). The CDR3 runs 13 residues. Germline V gives CDR1 SEHNR, CDR2 FQNEAQ (reference sequence). V gave up 5 bases and J gave up 4 bases, with 11 bases separating them. CDR3 region: CASSLGQLETQYF. The DNA for the CDR3 is TGTGCCAGCAGCCTAGGACAGTTAGAGACCCAGTACTTC.

This clonotype has a handful of counts. The V call is TRBV12-3 or TRBV12-4, the J call TRBJ2-5; 16 nucleotides align to TRBD2. Trimming removed 5 bases from V and 7 bases from J; junction bases left unmatched: 7. The CDR3 is 16 residues long. This CDR3 reads CASSPVGTSGRVTQYF. CDR3 nucleotides: TGTGCCAGCAGTCCTGTGGGGACTAGCGGGAGGGTGACCCAGTACTTC.

There are many counts of this clonotype. The genes are TRBV6-5 and TRBJ2-1, with 9 bases matching TRBD2. Germline V CDR1 and CDR2: MNHEY, SVGAGI. Losses at the gene ends were 2 bases for V and 4 bases for J; bases not matched to a gene: 9. The CDR3 covers 17 residues. In DNA form, the CDR3 reads TGTGCCAGCAGTTACCCCGGGGGTGCGGGAGGGTACAATGAGCAGTTCTTC. This gives the protein CASSYPGGAGGYNEQFF.

This clonotype was seen ten or more times. J is TRBJ2-5 and V is TRBV24-1, with D perhaps matching TRBD1 (5 bases). Germline-derived CDR1 and CDR2 are KGHDR and SFDVKD. Trimming took off 2 bases at V and 2 bases at J, with 11 bases between the two ends. The CDR3 loop spans 15 amino acids. CDR3 sequence reads: CATSDSQGLQETQYF. CDR3 DNA: TGTGCCACCAGTGATTCGCAGGGTCTTCAAGAGACCCAGTACTTC.

At least ten counts were recorded for this clonotype. The rearrangement joins TRBV6-5 to TRBJ2-5; 7 bases fit TRBD1. CDR3 length: 15 amino acids. The V gene end was trimmed by 4 bases and the J gene end by 3 bases; junction bases not matched to a gene: 8. CDR1 and CDR2 (germline): MNHEY, SVGAGI. CDR3 DNA: TGTGCCAGCAGTTTTACCCCCGGACAGGAAGAGACCCAGTACTTC. Translation: CASSFTPGQEETQYF.

This clonotype was seen repeatedly, ten times or more. The J gene is TRBJ2-5, the V gene TRBV11-1; D unclear. The germline V and J ends were trimmed by 1 base and 1 base, with 19 bases remaining between them. The CDR3 runs to 18 residues. Per the germline V gene, CDR1 is SGHAT and CDR2 is FQDESV (reference sequence). The CDR3 DNA is TGTGCCAGCAGCTTAGGTGCGGCTAGTTTACCCACCCAAGAGACCCAGTACTTC. Residues: CASSLGAASLPTQETQYF.

This clonotype was detected ten times or more. V and J are TRBV7-8 and TRBJ1-5, with D maybe TRBD1 (5 bases). Looked up from germline, CDR1 is SGHVS and CDR2 is FQNEAQ. The CDR3 is made up of 15 amino acids. Between the trimmed V and J ends, which lost 5 bases and 6 bases, there was a span of 17 bases. Here the CDR3 DNA reads TGTGCCAGCAGCCCCCAGGGAGGTCGGGGTCAGCCCCAGCATTTT. Protein product: CASSPQGGRGQPQHF.

At least ten counts were recorded for this clonotype. The genes are TRBV7-8 and TRBJ2-7; 8 nucleotides agree with TRBD1. The CDR3 runs 14 residues. The trim removed 1 base at V and 6 bases at J, leaving 5 bases unmatched. CDR1 is SGHVS, CDR2 FQNEAQ, per germline. The CDR3 loop is CASSLGGQGGEQYF. CDR3 bases: TGTGCCAGCAGCTTAGGCGGACAGGGAGGCGAGCAGTACTTC.

This clonotype was found many times. The chain employs TRBV4-3 and TRBJ1-3, with D perhaps TRBD1 (6 bases). From germline, CDR1 is LGHNA and CDR2 YSLEER. This CDR3 spans 15 amino acids. Trimming left V 4 bases short and J 0 bases short, with 10 bases between. The CDR3 sequence is CASSLTQGSGNTIYF. CDR3 coding DNA: TGCGCCAGCAGCCTGACACAGGGCTCTGGAAACACCATATATTTT.

This clonotype was seen many times. The CDR3 loop reads CASSLKGPRTGELFF. In DNA form, the CDR3 reads TGTGCCAGCAGTTTAAAGGGGCCGCGGACCGGGGAGCTGTTTTTT. This chain uses TRBV27 with TRBJ2-2, with D possibly matching TRBD1 (5 bases). Per germline, CDR1 MNHEY and CDR2 SMNVEV (reference sequence). The CDR3 is 15 residues long. Trimming took off 2 bases at V and 5 bases at J, with 12 bases between the two ends.

This clonotype was seen a few times. The chain employs TRBV20-1 and TRBJ2-6; no definite D call. V gave up 2 bases and J gave up 2 bases, with 7 bases separating them. The length of the CDR3 is 14 residues. CDR1 and CDR2 (germline): DFQATT, SNEGSKA (reference sequence). CDR3 nucleotide sequence: TGCAGTGCTAGAATTAAAGCTGGGGCCAACGTCCTGACTTTC. Protein: CSARIKAGANVLTF.

This clonotype came up many times. The rearrangement uses TRBV7-2 and TRBJ1-2, with D possibly TRBD1 on 6 matching bases. The V and J ends lost 8 bases and 6 bases respectively, with 13 bases between them. The CDR3 is made up of 12 amino acids. Germline lookup yields CDR1 SGHTA and CDR2 FQGNSA. The CDR3 here is CASARGLDGYTF. As DNA, the CDR3 is TGTGCCAGCGCTCGGGGGCTGGATGGCTACACCTTC. Based on the CDR3 plus reference TRBV7-2 and TRBJ1-2, the full variable domain is GAGVSQSPSNKVTEKGKDVELRCDPISGHTALYWYRQSLGQGLEFLIYFQGNSAPDKSGLPSDRFSAERTGGSVSTLTIQRTQQEDSAVYLCASARGLDGYTFGSGTRLTVV.

This clonotype was detected a few times. The chain uses TRBV20-1 and TRBJ1-5; D unclear. Trimming cost V 1 base and J 7 bases, with 8 bases left between them. Germline V gene sequence: CDR1 DFQATT, CDR2 SNEGSKA (reference sequence). CDR3 length: 12 residues. Written as DNA, the CDR3 is TGCAGTGCTAGAGCCAGATGGCAGCCCCAGCATTTT. Encoded protein: CSARARWQPQHF.

The chain recombines TRBV30 with TRBJ2-3; TRBD1 is a possible D gene (5 bases). The CDR3 runs to 16 residues. Trimming shortened V by 2 bases and J by 5 bases, and 20 bases separated the two germline ends. Germline V CDR1 and CDR2: GTSNPN, SVGIG (reference sequence). The CDR3 region is CAWSIKVGHSRDTQYF. CDR3 bases: TGTGCCTGGAGTATTAAAGTAGGACATTCCAGAGATACGCAGTATTTT.

This clonotype was counted many times. The rearrangement uses TRBV12-3 or TRBV12-4 and TRBJ2-7, with 13 nucleotides matching TRBD2. This CDR3 region has 18 residues. The CDR3 reads CTCSPRTGLAGVRYEQYF. CDR3 DNA: TGTACCTGCAGTCCCCGAACTGGACTAGCGGGAGTCCGTTACGAGCAGTACTTC.

This clonotype was recorded at least ten times. The V and J genes are TRBV5-6 and TRBJ1-6, with 7 positions matching TRBD1. V gave up 5 bases and J gave up 6 bases; unmatched junction bases: 5. CDR1 SGHDT and CDR2 YYEEEE come from the germline V gene. This CDR3 contains 14 residues. The CDR3 DNA follows: TGTGCCAGCAGTCTCGACAGGGCTAATTCACCCCTCCACTTT. Translating gives CASSLDRANSPLHF.

The sample holds a few counts of this clonotype. The chain carries TRBV20-1 and TRBJ1-1; D unresolved. The CDR3 consists of 12 residues. Germline-derived CDR1 and CDR2 are DFQATT and SNEGSKA (reference sequence). Trimming removed 1 base from V and 6 bases from J, with 9 bases in between. The CDR3 here is CSARGLIAEAFF. The CDR3 nucleotides read TGCAGTGCTAGAGGTCTTATCGCTGAAGCTTTCTTT.

This clonotype was picked up a small number of times. The CDR3 coding sequence is TGCAGTGCTGCAGGTTACACCTACTCCTACAATGAGCAGTTCTTC. Translating gives CSAAGYTYSYNEQFF. The chain is built from TRBV20-1 and TRBJ2-1; D is ambiguous. Germline-derived CDR1 and CDR2 are DFQATT and SNEGSKA (reference sequence). V was pared by 5 bases and J by 0 bases, with 14 bases between. This CDR3 region has 15 residues.

This clonotype was seen many times. CDR3 DNA sequence: TGTGCCAGCAGCCTTTCTAGAGCTAGCACAGATACGCAGTATTTT. Translated, it gives CASSLSRASTDTQYF. The chain recombines TRBV7-2 with TRBJ2-3, with D hard to call. The CDR3 runs 15 residues. Germline V lookup: CDR1 SGHTA, CDR2 FQGNSA. Trimming took 5 bases from V and 0 from J, leaving 12 bases between them.

The chain has TRBV20-1 and TRBJ2-7; D is undetermined. Germline CDR1 reads DFQATT; CDR2 reads SNEGSKA (reference sequence). Trimming took 6 bases from V and 1 from J, leaving 10 bases between them. The CDR3 covers 12 residues. The CDR3 nucleotides are TGCAGTGCAGACCTCGGGTCCTACGAGCAGTACTTC. This codes for CSADLGSYEQYF.

There are many counts of this clonotype. J is TRBJ2-3 and V is TRBV20-1; D might be TRBD1 (5 bases). From germline, CDR1 is DFQATT and CDR2 SNEGSKA (reference sequence). V lost 7 bases to trimming and J lost 0 bases, with 11 bases between them. This CDR3 region has 13 residues. In DNA, the CDR3 is TGCAGTGTCCAGGGTTCTAGCACAGATACGCAGTATTTT. Its protein product is CSVQGSSTDTQYF.

This clonotype was seen repeatedly, ten times or more. The chain recombines TRBV29-1 with TRBJ1-2; 9 nucleotides agree with TRBD1. Trimming cost V 5 bases and J 4 bases; bases outside gene matches: 2. This CDR3 has 12 amino acids. Germline V CDR1 and CDR2: SQVTM, ANQGSEA. CDR3 bases: TGCAGCGTTCAGGGACAGGGCTATGGCTACACCTTC. Amino acids: CSVQGQGYGYTF.

The chain recombines TRBV28 with TRBJ2-7, with D possibly TRBD1 on 6 matching bases. Trimming cost V 3 bases and J 3 bases, with 15 bases left between them. Germline loops: CDR1 MDHEN, CDR2 SYDVKM. This CDR3 has 15 amino acids. This chain's CDR3 is CASSFLQGRGYEQYF. The CDR3 nucleotides are TGTGCCAGCAGTTTCCTACAGGGAAGGGGCTACGAGCAGTACTTC.

This rearrangement joins TRBV7-6 to TRBJ2-5; 13 bases are shared with TRBD2. J lost 5 bases, V lost 5 bases, and 14 bases had no gene match. Looked up from germline, CDR1 is SGHVS and CDR2 is FNYEAQ. This CDR3 has 18 residues. The DNA for the CDR3 is TGTGCCAGCAGCCGGCGGACTAGCGGGAGATGGTGGGGCGAGACCCAGTACTTC. This sequence encodes CASSRRTSGRWWGETQYF.

This clonotype was observed many times. V is TRBV18 and J is TRBJ2-5; D unresolved. From germline, CDR1 is KGHSH and CDR2 LQKENI. This CDR3 is 13 amino acids long. Trimming took 8 bases from V and 0 from J, leaving 10 bases between them. CDR3 region: CASSPGYQETQYF. The CDR3 DNA reads as TGTGCCAGCAGCCCTGGGTACCAAGAGACCCAGTACTTC.

In its sample, this clonotype was seen many times. V gene TRBV4-2 combines with J gene TRBJ1-4; 10 bases agree with TRBD1. The CDR3 has 20 amino acids. The germline V gene encodes CDR1 LGHNA and CDR2 YNFKEQ. Trimming took 4 bases from V and 3 from J; bases not matched to a gene: 17. This CDR3 is CASSRVPGQGTIKANEKLFF. Here the CDR3 DNA reads TGTGCCAGCAGCCGCGTACCGGGACAGGGGACTATTAAGGCTAATGAAAAACTGTTTTTT.

This clonotype has a count of ten or more. The CDR3 sequence is CSASGGEDSGGLTDTQYF. The CDR3 region has the DNA TGCAGTGCTAGTGGGGGAGAGGATAGCGGGGGCCTCACAGATACGCAGTATTTT. The rearrangement uses TRBV20-1 and TRBJ2-3; TRBD2 matches at 9 bases. CDR1 DFQATT and CDR2 SNEGSKA come from the germline V gene (reference sequence). Trimming removed 3 bases from V and 2 bases from J; junction bases left unmatched: 15. The CDR3 consists of 18 residues.